This entry is about one TCR beta chain. Sequencing used immunoSEQ multiplex PCR; TCRdb keeps in-frame clones, though not all of them. The profile covers some 100,000 clones, with about 90% appearing a single time and around 14% taken by the ten largest. This sample stems from a study of control samples from healthy donors and cancer patients. V was trimmed by 2 bases and J by 1 base, leaving 5 bases between them. Germline-derived CDR1 and CDR2 are MNHNS and SASEGT. The CDR3 is 13 amino acids. V and J are TRBV6-1 and TRBJ1-1; unclear D gene. The TCR comes from a man under 40 in good health. The sample comprised blood. In DNA form, the CDR3 reads TGTGCCAGCAGTGAATCGGGGAACACTGAAGCTTTCTTT. Translated: CASSESGNTEAFF.